The 20 T cell receptor beta chains listed next were all sequenced from one sample in a study of blood T cell repertoires in COVID-19. Measured with immunoSEQ multiplex PCR; TCRdb has only the in-frame clones, and not every one. The sample records 120,000 to 150,000 clones, around three quarters being singletons. Sequencing was carried out using peripheral blood. These TCRs come from a man at least 80 years old with acute or convalescent COVID-19.

The V call is TRBV2, the J call TRBJ1-4; unclear D gene. Germline V CDR1 and CDR2: SNHLY, FYNNEI. Trimming cost V 6 bases and J 4 bases, with 15 bases left between them. The length of the CDR3 is 15 residues. CDR3 amino acids: CASSLRRNYNEKLFF. The CDR3 bases are TGTGCCAGCAGCCTCAGACGGAACTATAATGAAAAACTGTTTTTT.

There are a few counts of this clone. V is TRBV5-1 and J is TRBJ2-2, with a tentative D call TRBD2 (7 bases). This CDR3 spans 16 amino acids. Trimming removed 4 bases from V and 3 bases from J, with 16 bases in between. The germline CDR1 and CDR2 sequences are SGHRS and YFSETQ. CDR3 residues: CASSRGAGGYTGELFF. In DNA form, the CDR3 reads TGCGCCAGCAGCCGGGGGGCTGGGGGATACACCGGGGAGCTGTTTTTT.

In its sample, this clone was seen a few times. The chain links TRBV2 to TRBJ2-1; TRBD2 agrees at 9 bases. The CDR3 length is 15 residues. The germline V gene has CDR1 SNHLY and CDR2 FYNNEI. V lost 5 bases to trimming and J lost 5 bases; unmatched junction nucleotides: 7. The CDR3 coding sequence is TGTGCCAGCAGTTTGACTAGCGGAACCGACAATGAGCAGTTCTTC. Protein sequence: CASSLTSGTDNEQFF.

V is TRBV5-6 and J is TRBJ2-5; 10 nucleotides line up with TRBD2. V gave up 4 bases and J gave up 2 bases; unmatched junction bases: 5. The V gene's germline CDR1 is SGHDT and CDR2 YYEEEE. The CDR3 is 15 residues long. The CDR3 region is CASSVGLAAQETQYF. CDR3 DNA: TGTGCCAGCAGCGTTGGACTAGCGGCTCAAGAGACCCAGTACTTC.

This clone appeared a few times. The chain uses TRBV6-6 and TRBJ2-4; 9 bases are shared with TRBD1. The CDR3 length is 16 residues. Germline V gene sequence: CDR1 MNHNY, CDR2 SVGAGI (reference sequence). The V and J ends lost 6 bases and 1 base, in that order; junction bases with no gene match: 7. CDR3 residues: CASRPRTGAAKNIQYF. CDR3 nucleotide sequence: TGTGCCAGCAGACCTAGGACAGGGGCGGCCAAAAACATTCAGTACTTC.

This sequence joins TRBV5-5 and TRBJ2-1; 7 positions agree with TRBD1. V lost 4 bases and J lost 1; bases outside the gene matches: 5. The CDR3 totals 15 residues. Germline V gene lookup returns CDR1 SGHKS and CDR2 YYEKEE (reference sequence). The CDR3 nucleotides are TGTGCCAGCAGCGCCTCGACAGGGTCCTACAATGAGCAGTTCTTC. This sequence encodes CASSASTGSYNEQFF.

The V and J genes are TRBV10-1 and TRBJ2-3; 16 nucleotides align to TRBD2. The CDR3 runs to 21 residues. Germline V gene data show CDR1 as WNHNN and CDR2 as SYGVQD (reference sequence). The junction had 11 bases not matched to a gene; V was cut back by 0 bases and J by 2 bases. The CDR3 loop reads CASSESVGLAGGCPTTDTQYF. The CDR3 nucleotides are TGCGCCAGCAGTGAGTCTGTGGGACTAGCGGGGGGGTGTCCCACCACAGATACGCAGTATTTT.

The chain uses TRBV7-3 and TRBJ1-1; perhaps TRBD1 as D (5 bases). V gave up 4 bases and J gave up 7 bases, with 13 bases separating them. Germline V gives CDR1 SGHTA, CDR2 FQGTGA. CDR3 length: 13 amino acids. The CDR3 bases are TGTGCCAGCAGCTCTGGGGCAGGAGTTGAAGCTTTCTTT. Translating it yields CASSSGAGVEAFF.

This clone came up a few times. The J gene is TRBJ1-1, the V gene TRBV9; 8 positions match TRBD1. The V and J ends lost 3 bases and 0 bases, in that order; junction bases with no gene match: 7. Germline V gene lookup returns CDR1 SGDLS and CDR2 YYNGEE. This CDR3 contains 16 residues. The CDR3 bases are TGTGCCAGCAGCGAGAGGACAGGGCGAATGAACACTGAAGCTTTCTTT. Residues: CASSERTGRMNTEAFF.

J is TRBJ1-1 and V is TRBV28; no definite D call. V was trimmed by 4 bases and J by 1 base, leaving 22 bases between them. This CDR3 contains 18 residues. The germline gives CDR1 MDHEN, CDR2 SYDVKM. The CDR3 here is CASSWPLFKTSGNTEAFF. The CDR3 bases are TGTGCCAGCAGTTGGCCCCTGTTTAAGACTAGTGGGAACACTGAAGCTTTCTTT.

CDR3 loop: CASSLTVSSYNSPLHF. The CDR3 DNA follows: TGTGCCAGCAGCCTAACAGTGAGCTCCTATAATTCACCCCTCCACTTT. The rearrangement joins TRBV3-1 (or the pseudogene TRBV3-2) to TRBJ1-6; no clear D. This CDR3 is 16 amino acids long. In germline, CDR1 is LGHDT, CDR2 YNNKEL (reference sequence). The V end lost 4 bases, the J end lost 0 bases, and 10 bases lay between the germline ends.

This clone was seen only a few times. The V gene is TRBV7-2, the J gene TRBJ1-6; D is possibly TRBD1 (5 bases). The germline gives CDR1 SGHTA, CDR2 FQGNSA. Deletions cut 1 base from V and 9 bases from J, with 13 bases between. This CDR3 region has 15 residues. CDR3 sequence reads: CASSLEQGGTSPLHF. CDR3 DNA sequence: TGTGCCAGCAGCTTAGAGCAGGGAGGTACTTCACCCCTCCACTTT.

This rearrangement joins TRBV19 to TRBJ1-6; D is perhaps TRBD1 (5 bases). V lost 5 bases and J 1 base, leaving 9 bases between the germline ends. The germline CDR1 and CDR2 sequences are LNHDA and SQIVND (reference sequence). This CDR3 has 15 amino acids. The DNA of the CDR3 is TGTGCCAGTAGTGGGGCCGGTTCCTATAATTCACCCCTCCACTTT. This gives the protein CASSGAGSYNSPLHF.

This chain connects TRBV6-5 to TRBJ2-3, with 11 bases that match TRBD2. The V and J ends lost 5 bases and 3 bases, in that order; junction bases with no gene match: 4. CDR3 length equals 15 residues. Germline lookup yields CDR1 MNHEY and CDR2 SVGAGI. The CDR3 region has the DNA TGTGCCAGCAGTCCAGGGACTAGCGGAACAGATACGCAGTATTTT. Translation gives CASSPGTSGTDTQYF.

The chain is built from TRBV28 and TRBJ1-1; D is undetermined. The CDR3 length is 13 residues. Per germline, CDR1 MDHEN and CDR2 SYDVKM. Deletions cut 6 bases from V and 4 bases from J, with 12 bases between. The CDR3 loop reads CASSPVAGTEAFF. The DNA of the CDR3 is TGTGCCAGCAGCCCTGTTGCGGGCACTGAAGCTTTCTTT.

The rearrangement links TRBV5-1 to TRBJ2-1; 9 bases line up with TRBD1. The V gene end was trimmed by 3 bases and the J gene end by 6 bases; junction bases not matched to a gene: 1. Germline V gene data show CDR1 as SGHRS and CDR2 as YFSETQ. This CDR3 contains 13 residues. The CDR3 DNA reads TGCGCCAGCAGCTGGACAGGGGCCAATGAGCAGTTCTTC. It codes for CASSWTGANEQFF.

V and J are TRBV7-2 and TRBJ2-7; the match to TRBD2 covers 7 bases. The junction had 9 bases not matched to a gene; V was cut back by 1 base and J by 3 bases. This CDR3 region has 16 residues. Germline loops: CDR1 SGHTA, CDR2 FQGNSA. The CDR3 is CASSLDAGGSVYEQYF. CDR3 sequence (DNA): TGTGCCAGCAGCTTAGATGCCGGGGGGTCCGTCTACGAGCAGTACTTC.

The J gene is TRBJ1-1, the V gene TRBV6-6, with D maybe TRBD1 (6 bases). The CDR3 loop spans 16 amino acids. Trimming took off 5 bases at V and 1 base at J, with 17 bases between the two ends. Per the germline V gene, CDR1 is MNHNY and CDR2 is SVGAGI (reference sequence). In DNA form, the CDR3 reads TGTGCCAGCAGTGGGGGCTATAGCAGGGCGAACACTGAAGCTTTCTTT. The encoded protein is CASSGGYSRANTEAFF.

This clone showed up just a few times. This chain links TRBV7-2 with TRBJ2-7; possibly TRBD1 for D (6 bases). V was shortened by 2 bases and J by 1 base, with 21 bases between the two germline ends. Germline-derived CDR1 and CDR2 are SGHTA and FQGNSA. The CDR3 extends over 18 amino acids. The CDR3 nucleotides read TGTGCCAGCAGCTTATCATTTGGGTATGACAGGAGATCCTACGAGCAGTACTTC. Residues: CASSLSFGYDRRSYEQYF.

V and J are TRBV10-3 and TRBJ1-4, with D maybe TRBD1 (6 bases). The V and J ends lost 4 bases and 6 bases respectively, with 15 bases between them. CDR3 length: 15 residues. Germline assignment: CDR1 ENHRY and CDR2 SYGVKD. The CDR3, as DNA: TGTGCCATCAGTGGGGGACACAGGGTGGATGAAAAACTGTTTTTT. Protein sequence: CAISGGHRVDEKLFF.